The source of this T cell receptor beta chain is a study of OX40 agonist ivuxolimab in advanced cancers. Study-level background: Dose-escalation patients were diagnosed with hepatocellular carcinoma, melanoma, renal cell cancer or head and neck cancer.

Baseline, cycle 4 day 1, and cycle 7 day 1 were the blood sampling points. About this clone itself: Its antigen is undetermined.

Study observations and caveats: There were, on average, more expanded clones in CD8+ T cells than in CD4+. Partial responders receiving 0.1-3.0 mg/kg showed among the lowest clonal expansion.

Per germline, CDR1 DFQATT and CDR2 SNEGSKA (reference sequence). This CDR3 is built from 10 residues. Using immunoSEQ multiplex PCR, the repertoire was profiled, and TCRdb retains in-frame clones only, with some absent. The sample comprises 100,000 or so clones, 70% to 90% of which are singletons, and about 0.82% rests with the top ten. The chain carries TRBV20-1 and TRBJ1-2; D not resolved. The specimen was CD4+ or CD8+ T cells sorted from blood, collected in a trial of the OX40 agonist ivuxolimab. The receptor comes from an adult with an advanced solid tumor such as melanoma, head and neck, liver or kidney cancer. In DNA form, the CDR3 reads TGCAGCCTATTCGACTATGGCTACACCTTC. It specifies CSLFDYGYTF.